This is a list of T cell receptor beta chains from one sample in a study of beta chain features in type 1 diabetes. The assay was immunoSEQ multiplex PCR, and TCRdb's table has in-frame clones only and misses some. The repertoire holds some 190,000 clones, with 7.8% as singletons. Material: central memory CD4+ T cells from blood. These receptors came from a woman in her thirties or forties with type 1 diabetes. Each CDR3 is given without its conserved first and last residue. Fields, in order: J gene, clone size, V gene, CDR3 protein. The listing skips clone size in some rows; elsewhere it reads once, few, many or a size class.

TRBJ2-4 few TRBV5-4 ASRVGEGTIQY
TRBJ1-6 NA TRBV28 ASSLDRARESLH
TRBJ1-2 NA TRBV6-5 ASRRPGQGDGYT
TRBJ2-3 NA TRBV7-2 ASSLGPGGPSTDTQY
TRBJ2-7 few TRBV18 ASSRTDEQY
TRBJ1-6 NA TRBV6-1 ASSEAYRGSPLH
TRBJ1-5 few TRBV29-1 SAGTGNQPQH
TRBJ1-1 few TRBV5-1 ASSLSTDNTEAF
TRBJ1-2 few TRBV5-1 ASREGHDDGYT
TRBJ1-2 NA TRBV5-6 ASSFRTASGNGYT
TRBJ1-1 few TRBV27 ASSSDRGGTEAF
TRBJ2-3 NA TRBV15 ATSLDWDTQY
TRBJ1-3 NA TRBV19 ASSKNRDSSGNTIY
TRBJ2-1 NA TRBV2 ASSDLLAGADNEQF
TRBJ2-5 once TRBV5-4 ASSLRDYRETQY
TRBJ1-2 NA TRBV15 ATSRGGGFNYT
TRBJ1-1 many TRBV4-3 ASSQEGETEAF
TRBJ2-5 few TRBV9 ASSPGGRETQY
TRBJ1-2 few TRBV28 ASSQGQGSGYT
TRBJ2-5 few TRBV7-2 ASSLRTEETQY
TRBJ1-3 many TRBV7-6 ASSPRQGRGNTIY
TRBJ1-2 few TRBV7-9 ASALGTGPSNYGYT
TRBJ2-7 few TRBV4-1 ASSQGVAGNRKEQY
TRBJ2-7 NA TRBV29-1 SARDSTYEQY
TRBJ1-1 NA TRBV30 AWSPGGTEAF
TRBJ2-3 NA TRBV2 ASRSLIGTDTQY